The rows below give T cell receptor beta chains drawn from one sample of a study of T cell repertoires in aging, cancer and after chemotherapy. TCRdb analysed the multiplex PCR reads with MiXCR anew, one entry per CDR3 protein. The sample consists of some 15,000 distinct CDR3 sequences, about 50% of them appearing once. Source material: blood. These receptors came from a human donor in good health. Both conserved end residues are part of each CDR3. D genes are given only for firm matches. Clone sizes are given selectively: once, few, many, or a class where the clone is expanded.

V: TRBV30
J: TRBJ2-2
D: .
size: .
CDR3: CASSARDGLGGTGELFF

V: TRBV19
J: TRBJ2-2
D: .
size: .
CDR3: CASSITGGGELFF

V: TRBV5-6
J: TRBJ2-3
D: TRBD1
size: few
CDR3: CASSSRQGTQYF

V: TRBV6-5
J: TRBJ1-2
D: .
size: .
CDR3: CASSYHRVGYGYTF

V: TRBV12-3/TRBV12-4
J: TRBJ2-5
D: .
size: .
CDR3: CASSVGETQYF

V: TRBV30
J: TRBJ1-6
D: TRBD1
size: .
CDR3: CAWKGTGRDSPLHF

V: TRBV18
J: TRBJ2-7
D: TRBD2
size: .
CDR3: CASSPWTSSYEQYF

V: TRBV6-6
J: TRBJ1-1
D: .
size: .
CDR3: CASSYLGRAFF

V: TRBV6-5
J: TRBJ2-2
D: .
size: few
CDR3: CASGAGFGELFF

V: TRBV15
J: TRBJ2-2
D: TRBD2
size: .
CDR3: CATSRPDLAGGGRFGELFF

V: TRBV6-5
J: TRBJ2-1
D: .
size: few
CDR3: CASSFLGNEQFF

V: TRBV27
J: TRBJ2-7
D: .
size: few
CDR3: CASSLGKASEQYF

V: TRBV5-6
J: TRBJ2-1
D: .
size: .
CDR3: CASSLRDGEFF

V: TRBV19
J: TRBJ2-1
D: TRBD2
size: .
CDR3: CASSSRLAGSSYNEQFF